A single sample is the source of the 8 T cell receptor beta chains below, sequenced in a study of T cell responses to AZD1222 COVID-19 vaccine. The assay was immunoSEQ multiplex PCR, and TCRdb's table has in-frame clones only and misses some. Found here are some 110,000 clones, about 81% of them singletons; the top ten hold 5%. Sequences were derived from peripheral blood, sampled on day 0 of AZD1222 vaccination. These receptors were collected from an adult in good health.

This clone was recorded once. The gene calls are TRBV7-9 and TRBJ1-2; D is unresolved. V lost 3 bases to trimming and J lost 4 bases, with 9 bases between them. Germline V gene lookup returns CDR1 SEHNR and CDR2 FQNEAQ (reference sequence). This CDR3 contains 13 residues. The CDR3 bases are TGTGCCAGCAGCTTGACGGTTAGCTATGGCTACACCTTC. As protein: CASSLTVSYGYTF.

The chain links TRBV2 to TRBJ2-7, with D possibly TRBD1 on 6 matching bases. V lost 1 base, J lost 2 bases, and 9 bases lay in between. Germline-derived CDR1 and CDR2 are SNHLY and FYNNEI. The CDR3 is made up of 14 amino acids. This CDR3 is CASSEGTVAYEQYF. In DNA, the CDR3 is TGTGCCAGCAGTGAAGGGACAGTCGCCTACGAGCAGTACTTC.

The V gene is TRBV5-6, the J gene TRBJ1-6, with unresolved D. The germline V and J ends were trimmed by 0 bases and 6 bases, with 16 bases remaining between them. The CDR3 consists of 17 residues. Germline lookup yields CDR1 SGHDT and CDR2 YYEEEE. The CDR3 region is CASSLARSALPNSPLHF. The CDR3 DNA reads TGTGCCAGCAGCTTGGCCCGGTCCGCCCTCCCTAATTCACCCCTCCACTTT.

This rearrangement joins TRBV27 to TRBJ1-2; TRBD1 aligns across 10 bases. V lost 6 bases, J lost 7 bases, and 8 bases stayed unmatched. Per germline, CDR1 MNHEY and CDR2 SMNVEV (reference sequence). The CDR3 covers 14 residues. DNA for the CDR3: TGTGCCAGCAGAGACAGGGGGCAGAGGAGTGGCTACACCTTC. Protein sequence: CASRDRGQRSGYTF.

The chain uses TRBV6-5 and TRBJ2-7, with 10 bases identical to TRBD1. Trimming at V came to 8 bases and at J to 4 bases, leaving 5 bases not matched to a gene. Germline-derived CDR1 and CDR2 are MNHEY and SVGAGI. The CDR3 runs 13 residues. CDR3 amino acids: CASRDRGPYEQYF. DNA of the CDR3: TGTGCCAGCCGGGACAGGGGCCCTTACGAGCAGTACTTC.

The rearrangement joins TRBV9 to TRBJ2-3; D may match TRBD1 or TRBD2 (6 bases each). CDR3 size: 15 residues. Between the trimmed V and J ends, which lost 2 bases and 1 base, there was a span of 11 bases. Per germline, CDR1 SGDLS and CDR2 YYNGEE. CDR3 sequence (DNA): TGTGCCAGCAGCGTTCGGGGGCTGGGCACAGATACGCAGTATTTT. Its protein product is CASSVRGLGTDTQYF.

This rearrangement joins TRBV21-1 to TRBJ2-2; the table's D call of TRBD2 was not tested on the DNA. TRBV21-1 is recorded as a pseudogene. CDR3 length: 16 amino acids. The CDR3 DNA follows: TGTGCCAGCAGCCCCCCGGTGCGGGGGAACACCGGGGAGCTGTTTTTT. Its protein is CASSPPVRGNTGELFF.

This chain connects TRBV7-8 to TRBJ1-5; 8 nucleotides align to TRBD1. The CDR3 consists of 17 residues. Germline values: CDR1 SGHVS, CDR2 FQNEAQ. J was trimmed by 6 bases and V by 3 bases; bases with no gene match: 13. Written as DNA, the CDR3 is TGTGCCAGCAGCTTCCTAGCGCGAGGACAGGGAGGTCAGCCCCAGCATTTT. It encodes CASSFLARGQGGQPQHF.